Sequencing of this T cell receptor beta chain was carried out in a study of control samples from healthy donors and cancer patients. Profiled with immunoSEQ multiplex PCR; TCRdb holds only in-frame clones, not every one. The sample has roughly 55,000 clones; approximately 94% are singletons. Trimming stripped 6 bases from V and 3 bases from J, with 2 bases between. This CDR3 has 10 residues. CDR1 is MNHEY, CDR2 SVGAGI, per germline. The receptor comes from a woman younger than 35 in good health. V usage is TRBV6-5 and J usage is TRBJ2-5; D unclear. The specimen sequenced was blood. The CDR3 bases are TGTGCCAGCAGCGAAGAGACCCAGTACTTC. It is translated as CASSEETQYF.